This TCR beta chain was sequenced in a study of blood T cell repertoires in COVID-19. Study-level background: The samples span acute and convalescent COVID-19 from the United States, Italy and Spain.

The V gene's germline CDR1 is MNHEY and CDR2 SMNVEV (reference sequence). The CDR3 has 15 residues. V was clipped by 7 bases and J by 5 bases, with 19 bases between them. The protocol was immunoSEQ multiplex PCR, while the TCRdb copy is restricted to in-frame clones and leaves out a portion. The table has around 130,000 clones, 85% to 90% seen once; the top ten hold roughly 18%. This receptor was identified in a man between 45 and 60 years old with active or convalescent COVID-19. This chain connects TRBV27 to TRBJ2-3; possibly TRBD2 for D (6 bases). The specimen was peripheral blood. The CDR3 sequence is CASKEYYREKDTQYF. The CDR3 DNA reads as TGTGCCAGCAAGGAGTATTACCGGGAGAAAGATACGCAGTATTTT.